This T cell receptor beta chain was identified in a study of cytomegalovirus exposure and HLA in healthy donors. About the research overall: Prior work identified around 110 million unique TCR beta sequences in around 170 million T cells. Early released data had tens of millions of unique TCRs, all coming from HLA-typed donors.

This CDR3 is 17 amino acids long. Germline CDR1 and CDR2: WSHSY and SAAADI. The J segment lost 3 bases and the V segment lost 6 bases, leaving 11 bases of the junction unmatched. General study results and limits: A later analysis showed that HLA-associated TCR beta chains had undergone more clonal expansion than equally common others.

Turning to this clone: The antigen is not known.

The PCR ran on 60 Vbeta and 13 Jbeta primers. TCRdb's copy holds only in-frame clones and misses some; the assay was immunoSEQ multiplex PCR. The sample yields some 130,000 clones, 85% to 90% seen once. J is TRBJ1-1 and V is TRBV10-2; TRBD1 matches at 12 bases. This sequence was found in a woman aged 25 to 39 in good health and CMV-seropositive. The sample taken for sequencing was PBMCs. This CDR3 reads CASSPGTGGWEDTEAFF. The CDR3 DNA sequence: TGCGCCAGCAGCCCCGGGACAGGGGGCTGGGAGGACACTGAAGCTTTCTTT.